These 16 T cell receptor beta chains were all obtained from the same sample, sequenced in a study of spatial heterogeneity in lung cancer. Documented time point: sample taken at primary tumor resection. The sequenced material consisted of unsorted whole RNA from tumor, nontumor lung or frozen PBMC. TCRdb independently ran MiXCR on the 5' RACE reads; one entry per CDR3 protein. Counted here are 7,000 or so distinct CDR3 sequences, 5.4% occurring once; the ten biggest clones make up 6.5% to 10%. Sequenced material: normal lung tissue next to the tumor, taken at surgery. These receptors all stem from a female donor with early-stage non-small cell lung cancer.

This clonotype qualifies as medium-sized. The chain recombines TRBV20-1 with TRBJ2-1, with 10 bases fitting TRBD2. Germline V CDR1 and CDR2: DFQATT, SNEGSKA (reference sequence). The CDR3 spans 14 residues. Trimming cost V 1 base and J 6 bases; bases outside gene matches: 3. The CDR3: CSARVLAGANEQFF. The CDR3 coding sequence is TGCAGTGCTAGAGTTCTAGCGGGAGCCAATGAGCAGTTCTTC.

This clonotype is medium-sized in the sample. This chain uses TRBV12-5 with TRBJ2-2, with TRBD1 matching over 7 bases. In germline, CDR1 is LGHNT, CDR2 FRNRAP. CDR3 length: 16 residues. Unmatched junction bases numbered 9, after V lost 6 bases and J lost 2 bases. The CDR3 region has the DNA TGTGCTAGTGGCACCGAGGACAGGAGAAACACCGGGGAGCTGTTTTTT. Amino acid sequence: CASGTEDRRNTGELFF.

V and J are TRBV6-6 and TRBJ2-2; 9 nucleotides agree with TRBD2. There are 16 residues in the CDR3. V lost 7 bases and J lost 4; bases outside the gene matches: 10. Germline CDR1 is MNHNY and CDR2 is SVGAGI (reference sequence). Written as DNA, the CDR3 is TGTGCCAGCAAGATAGCGGGAGATGTGAGCACCGGGGAGCTGTTTTTT. Encoded protein: CASKIAGDVSTGELFF.

This clonotype was seen ten or more times. This rearrangement joins TRBV9 to TRBJ2-1; 13 bases map to TRBD2. V trimming: 3 bases; J trimming: 0 bases; junction bases outside the gene matches: 6. Germline V lookup: CDR1 SGDLS, CDR2 YYNGEE. This CDR3 is 18 amino acids long. Written as DNA, the CDR3 is TGTGCCAGCAGCGCCGGACTAGCGGGAGAGAGCTCCTACAATGAGCAGTTCTTC. Translated: CASSAGLAGESSYNEQFF. Based on the CDR3 plus reference TRBV9 and TRBJ2-1, the full variable domain is DSGVTQTPKHLITATGQRVTLRCSPRSGDLSVYWYQQSLDQGLQFLIQYYNGEERAKGNILERFSAQQFPDLHSELNLSSLELGDSALYFCASSAGLAGESSYNEQFFGPGTRLTVL.

The sample holds many counts of this clonotype. The chain has TRBV7-2 and TRBJ2-7, with TRBD2 as a possible D gene (6 bases). Per the germline V gene, CDR1 is SGHTA and CDR2 is FQGNSA. This CDR3 region has 14 residues. V lost 6 bases, J lost 4 bases, and 16 bases lay in between. The CDR3 here is CASRDGRDLYEQYF. CDR3 in DNA: TGTGCCAGCAGAGACGGGCGGGACCTTTACGAGCAGTACTTC. Filled out from reference TRBV7-2 and TRBJ2-7, the complete variable domain reads GAGVSQSPSNKVTEKGKDVELRCDPISGHTALYWYRQSLGQGLEFLIYFQGNSAPDKSGLPSDRFSAERTGGSVSTLTIQRTQQEDSAVYLCASRDGRDLYEQYFGPGTRLTVT.

This clonotype was observed at least ten times. The V gene is TRBV28, the J gene TRBJ2-7; 7 bases agree with TRBD2. V dropped 2 bases and J dropped 3; count of bases not matched to a gene: 4. The germline gives CDR1 MDHEN, CDR2 SYDVKM. CDR3 length equals 14 residues. CDR3 in amino acids: CASSLTSEIYEQYF. The CDR3 DNA sequence: TGTGCCAGCAGTTTAACTAGCGAGATCTACGAGCAGTACTTC.

This clonotype was detected ten times or more. The V gene is TRBV7-9, the J gene TRBJ1-6; D unresolved. Trimming shortened V by 3 bases and J by 4 bases, and 7 bases separated the two germline ends. The CDR3 totals 14 residues. Per the germline V gene, CDR1 is SEHNR and CDR2 is FQNEAQ (reference sequence). The CDR3 sequence is CASSLEQYNSPLHF. In DNA, the CDR3 is TGTGCCAGCAGCTTGGAACAGTATAATTCACCCCTCCACTTT.

This clonotype was observed at least ten times. The V and J genes are TRBV6-1 and TRBJ2-1; D gene ambiguous. CDR1 MNHNS and CDR2 SASEGT come from the germline V gene. V dropped 6 bases and J dropped 8 bases, with 14 bases sitting between them. The CDR3 covers 13 residues. The CDR3 nucleotides are TGTGCCAGCAGCGGTATTCCTTGGGATGAGCAGTTCTTC. It is translated as CASSGIPWDEQFF.

This clonotype ranks as medium-sized. The chain couples TRBV4-1 to TRBJ2-1; TRBD2 might be the D (6 bases). The CDR3 length is 16 residues. Trimming took off 0 bases at V and 3 bases at J, with 12 bases between the two ends. Germline CDR1 reads MGHRA; CDR2 reads YSYEKL. The DNA for the CDR3 is TGCGCCAGCAGCCAAGAGGGAGGAGTATTCTACAATGAGCAGTTCTTC. Protein product: CASSQEGGVFYNEQFF.

This clonotype occurred many times. The chain joins TRBV7-3 to TRBJ1-1; D uncertain. Germline V lookup: CDR1 SGHTA, CDR2 FQGTGA. The CDR3 consists of 13 residues. Trimming took off 2 bases at V and 2 bases at J, with 6 bases between the two ends. The CDR3 reads CASSLSGNTEAFF. CDR3 bases: TGTGCCAGCAGCTTATCCGGAAACACTGAAGCTTTCTTT.

This clonotype is classed as medium-sized. J is TRBJ2-1 and V is TRBV20-1; D gene unclear. V dropped 2 bases and J dropped 0 bases, with 11 bases sitting between them. Germline V gives CDR1 DFQATT, CDR2 SNEGSKA (reference sequence). CDR3 length: 15 residues. The CDR3 DNA reads as TGCAGTGCTAGACGTAGGACGTACTCCTACAATGAGCAGTTCTTC. This sequence encodes CSARRRTYSYNEQFF.

Sample share makes this clonotype medium-sized. The J gene is TRBJ2-7, the V gene TRBV5-6, with TRBD1 as a possible D gene (5 bases). CDR1 and CDR2 (germline): SGHDT, YYEEEE. The CDR3 is 12 residues long. V was shortened by 3 bases and J by 4 bases, with 8 bases between the two germline ends. The CDR3 spells CASSSRAYEQYF. The CDR3 nucleotides are TGTGCCAGCAGCTCCAGGGCATACGAGCAGTACTTC.

The sample holds many counts of this clonotype. The chain employs TRBV7-3 and TRBJ1-1, with TRBD1 matching 10 bases. The CDR3 sequence is 14 residues long. Germline V gives CDR1 SGHTA, CDR2 FQGTGA. With 3 bases clipped from V and 5 bases from J, the junction kept 3 bases outside the gene matches. CDR3 in DNA: TGTGCCAGCAGCTTTAGGGACAGGGGTACTGAAGCTTTCTTT. It specifies CASSFRDRGTEAFF.

This clonotype was found many times. This chain links TRBV27 with TRBJ2-1, with 8 positions matching TRBD1. CDR3 length: 18 amino acids. The germline V gene has CDR1 MNHEY and CDR2 SMNVEV (reference sequence). The V gene end was trimmed by 3 bases and the J gene end by 1 base; junction bases not matched to a gene: 11. CDR3 DNA: TGTGCCAGCAGTTTCAACGACAGGGGAGCTGGGTCCTACAATGAGCAGTTCTTC. Protein product: CASSFNDRGAGSYNEQFF.

This clonotype is classed as medium-sized. V is TRBV20-1 and J is TRBJ2-2, with 12 positions matching TRBD1. The germline V gene has CDR1 DFQATT and CDR2 SNEGSKA (reference sequence). This CDR3 is 14 amino acids long. The V and J ends lost 6 bases and 7 bases, in that order; junction bases with no gene match: 6. In DNA form, the CDR3 reads TGCAGTGCGAGGGACAGGGGGCTGTACGGGGAGCTGTTTTTT. It is translated as CSARDRGLYGELFF.

Ten or more counts support this clonotype. The chain combines TRBV19 with TRBJ2-7; the match to TRBD1 covers 10 bases. In germline, CDR1 is LNHDA, CDR2 SQIVND (reference sequence). V lost 4 bases to trimming and J lost 7 bases; unmatched junction nucleotides: 10. The CDR3 extends over 15 amino acids. The CDR3 region has the DNA TGTGCCAGTAGTACCTCCGGGACAGGGGAAACTGAGCAGTACTTC. Protein product: CASSTSGTGETEQYF.